Listed below are T cell receptor beta chains from one sample, sequenced in a study of post-analysis software for immune sequencing data. TCRdb independently ran MiXCR on the PCR reads; one entry per CDR3 protein. The profile shows about 540,000 distinct CDR3 sequences, around 31% of them singletons. Material: blood. These receptors all come from a girl under 18 with multiple sclerosis. Both conserved end residues are part of each CDR3. D genes are given only for firm matches. A row's size may be missing; if present it is once, few, many or a size class.

j_gene,d_gene,v_gene,abundance,CDR3nt,CDR3aa
TRBJ1-5,.,TRBV12-3/TRBV12-4,.,TGTGCCAGCAGTGAGGGACTTAATCAGCCCCAGCATTTT,CASSEGLNQPQHF
TRBJ2-1,TRBD2,TRBV6-1,.,TGTGCCAGCAAGGGGTCTAGCGGGGGACCCTCAGGAAATGAGCAGTTCTTC,CASKGSSGGPSGNEQFF
TRBJ2-3,TRBD2,TRBV18,.,TGTGCCAGCTCCCCGGGGAGCGCGGGGGGCACAGATACGCAGTATTTT,CASSPGSAGGTDTQYF
TRBJ1-5,.,TRBV7-9,.,TGTGCCAGCAGCTTAGGAGCAGGGGAAAATCAGCCCCAGCATTTT,CASSLGAGENQPQHF
TRBJ2-1,.,TRBV10-3,few,TGTGCCATCAGGGGCCCAGGGGAGAGTGAGCAGTTCTTC,CAIRGPGESEQFF
TRBJ2-5,.,TRBV2,.,TGTGCCAGCAGTGAAGGCTGGAGGGAGACCCAGTACTTC,CASSEGWRETQYF
TRBJ2-5,.,TRBV4-1,many,TGCGCCAGCAGCCAAGAAAGGGGCGGTGAGACCCAGTACTTC,CASSQERGGETQYF
TRBJ1-5,.,TRBV6-5,.,TGTGCCAGCAGTTTGCAAGCAGGGGACCATAGCAATCAGCCCCAGCATTTT,CASSLQAGDHSNQPQHF
TRBJ1-2,.,TRBV11-1,.,TGTGCCAGCACTCCGGAGGAGGAAGGCGGCTGCACCTTC,CASTPEEEGGCTF
TRBJ2-7,TRBD2,TRBV5-1,.,TGCGCCAGCAGCTCGTCGGGAGGTCTGGGAGAGCAGTACTTC,CASSSSGGLGEQYF
TRBJ1-2,.,TRBV12-5,.,TGTGCTAGTGGTTTGGTATCCGTGGAGGGGAACTATGGCTACACCTTC,CASGLVSVEGNYGYTF
TRBJ2-7,.,TRBV11-2,.,TGTGCCAGCCTACAGGGAACGATTCAGTACTTC,CASLQGTIQYF
TRBJ2-7,TRBD2,TRBV29-1,.,TGCAGCAAACCTAGCGGGGGGGCCTACGAGCAGTACTTC,CSKPSGGAYEQYF
TRBJ2-3,TRBD2,TRBV6-5,.,TGTGCCAGCGGGTGGCTAGCGGGGGGGGCAGATACGCAGTATTTT,CASGWLAGGADTQYF
TRBJ2-1,.,TRBV5-5,few,TGTGCCAGCCAGGGGGGGGCCCTAACATACAATGAGCAGTTCTTC,CASQGGALTYNEQFF
TRBJ1-4,.,TRBV18,.,TGTGCCAGCTCACCGGAGGGATTTAATGAAAAACTGTTTTTT,CASSPEGFNEKLFF
TRBJ2-1,.,TRBV10-3,.,TGTGCCATCTCCCCGAACGGTAATGAGCAGTTCTTC,CAISPNGNEQFF
TRBJ1-4,TRBD1,TRBV9,.,TGTGCCAGCAGCGCCGGGGACAGGGGGCTTGAAAAACTGTTTTTT,CASSAGDRGLEKLFF
TRBJ2-7,TRBD1,TRBV15,many,TGTGCCACCAGCAGAACCCCGGGACAGGGGGCTAACGAATCCTACGAGCAGTACTTC,CATSRTPGQGANESYEQYF
TRBJ2-7,.,TRBV20-1,.,TGCAGTGCTACAGAGGGGGGCACCGAGCAGTACTTC,CSATEGGTEQYF
TRBJ1-1,TRBD1,TRBV19,.,TGTGCCAGTAGTGTACAGGGGGGCCCTGAAGCTTTCTTT,CASSVQGGPEAFF
TRBJ2-1,.,TRBV9,.,TGTGCCAGCAGCTCTAGTTTGACGGGTGAGCAGTTCTTC,CASSSSLTGEQFF
TRBJ1-2,.,TRBV20-1,.,TGCAGTGCTCCACTGAGGGAGGTGAGCTATGGCTACACCTTC,CSAPLREVSYGYTF
TRBJ2-7,.,TRBV10-3,many,TGTGCCATCAGTGATGGAGGGGGCTCCGAGCAGTACTTC,CAISDGGGSEQYF
TRBJ2-3,.,TRBV9,.,TGTGCCAGCAGCGTAGGGTGGACTCTCACAGATACGCAGTATTTT,CASSVGWTLTDTQYF
TRBJ1-2,.,TRBV7-9,few,TGTGCCATATTAACGGGAGACTATGGCTACACCTTC,CAILTGDYGYTF
TRBJ2-4,TRBD2,TRBV20-1,few,TGCAGGGCCCCCGGGACTAGCGGGGCGGGGAGCAAAAACATTCAGTACTTC,CRAPGTSGAGSKNIQYF
TRBJ2-5,TRBD2,TRBV20-1,.,TGCAGCAAAACTAGCGGGGGGCAAGAGACCCAGTACTTC,CSKTSGGQETQYF